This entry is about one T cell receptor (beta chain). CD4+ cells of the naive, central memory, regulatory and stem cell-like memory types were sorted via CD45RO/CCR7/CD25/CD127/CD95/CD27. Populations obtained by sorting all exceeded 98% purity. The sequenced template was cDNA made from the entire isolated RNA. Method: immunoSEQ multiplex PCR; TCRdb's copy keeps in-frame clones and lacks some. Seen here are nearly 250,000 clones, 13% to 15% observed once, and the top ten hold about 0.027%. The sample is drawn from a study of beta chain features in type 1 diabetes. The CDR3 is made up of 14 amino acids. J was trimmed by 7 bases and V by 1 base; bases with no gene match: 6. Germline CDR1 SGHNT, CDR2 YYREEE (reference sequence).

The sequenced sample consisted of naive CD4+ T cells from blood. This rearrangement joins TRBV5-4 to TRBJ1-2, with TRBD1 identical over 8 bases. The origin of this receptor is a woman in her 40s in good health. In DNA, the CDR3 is TGTGCCAGCAGCTTGTCCGTGACAGGGGCTGGCTACACCTTC. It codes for CASSLSVTGAGYTF. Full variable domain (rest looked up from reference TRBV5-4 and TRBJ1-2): ETGVTQSPTHLIKTRGQQVTLRCSSQSGHNTVSWYQQALGQGPQFIFQYYREEENGRGNFPPRFSGLQFPNYSSELNVNALELDDSALYLCASSLSVTGAGYTFGSGTRLTVV.